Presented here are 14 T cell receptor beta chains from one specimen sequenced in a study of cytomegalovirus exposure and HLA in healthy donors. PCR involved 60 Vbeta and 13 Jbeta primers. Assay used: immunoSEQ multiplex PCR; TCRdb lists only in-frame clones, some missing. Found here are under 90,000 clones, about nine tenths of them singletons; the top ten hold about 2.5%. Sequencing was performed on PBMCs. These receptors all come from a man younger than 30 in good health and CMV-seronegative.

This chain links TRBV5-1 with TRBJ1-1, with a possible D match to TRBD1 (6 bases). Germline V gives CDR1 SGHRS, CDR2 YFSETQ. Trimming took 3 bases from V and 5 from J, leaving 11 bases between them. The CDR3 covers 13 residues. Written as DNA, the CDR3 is TGCGCCAGCAGCTCGGTAGGGGGAACTGAAGCTTTCTTT. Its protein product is CASSSVGGTEAFF.

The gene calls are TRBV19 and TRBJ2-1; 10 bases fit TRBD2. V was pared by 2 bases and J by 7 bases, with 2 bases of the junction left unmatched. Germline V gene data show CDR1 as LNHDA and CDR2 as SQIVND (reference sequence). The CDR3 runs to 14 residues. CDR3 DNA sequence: TGTGCCAGTAGTATATTAGCGGGAGGAAATGAGCAGTTCTTC. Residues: CASSILAGGNEQFF.

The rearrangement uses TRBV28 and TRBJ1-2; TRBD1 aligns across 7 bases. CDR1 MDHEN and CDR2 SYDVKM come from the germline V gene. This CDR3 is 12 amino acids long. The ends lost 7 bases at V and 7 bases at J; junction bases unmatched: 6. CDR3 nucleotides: TGTGCCAGCAATCTACAGGGGTTTGGCTACACCTTC. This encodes CASNLQGFGYTF.

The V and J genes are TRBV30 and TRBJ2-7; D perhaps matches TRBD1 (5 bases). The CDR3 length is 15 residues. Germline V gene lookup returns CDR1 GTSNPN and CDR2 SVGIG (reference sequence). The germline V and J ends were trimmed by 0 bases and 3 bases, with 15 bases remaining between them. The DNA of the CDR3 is TGTGCCTGGAGTGTACCCCACACAGGCCACTACGAGCAGTACTTC. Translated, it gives CAWSVPHTGHYEQYF.

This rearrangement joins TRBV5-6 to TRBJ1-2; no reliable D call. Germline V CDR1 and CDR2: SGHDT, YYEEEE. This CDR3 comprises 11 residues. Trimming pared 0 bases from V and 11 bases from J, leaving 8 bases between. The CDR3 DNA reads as TGTGCCAGCAGCTTGGCATCGGAGTACACCTTC. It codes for CASSLASEYTF. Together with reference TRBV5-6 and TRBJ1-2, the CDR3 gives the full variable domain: DAGVTQSPTHLIKTRGQQVTLRCSPKSGHDTVSWYQQALGQGPQFIFQYYEEEERQRGNFPDRFSGHQFPNYSSELNVNALLLGDSALYLCASSLASEYTFGSGTRLTVV.

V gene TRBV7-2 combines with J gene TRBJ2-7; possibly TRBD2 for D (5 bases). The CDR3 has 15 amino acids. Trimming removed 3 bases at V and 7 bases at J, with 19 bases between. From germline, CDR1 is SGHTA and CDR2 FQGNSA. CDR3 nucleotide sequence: TGTGCCAGCAGCTTGCGTTCCCGGACTCTTGATGAGCAGTACTTC. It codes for CASSLRSRTLDEQYF.

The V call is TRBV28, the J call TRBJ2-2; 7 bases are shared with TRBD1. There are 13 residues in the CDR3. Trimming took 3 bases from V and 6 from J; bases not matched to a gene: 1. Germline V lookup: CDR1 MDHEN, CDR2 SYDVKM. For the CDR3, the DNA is TGTGCCAGCAGTTTTCAGGGGGCCGGGGAGCTGTTTTTT. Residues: CASSFQGAGELFF.

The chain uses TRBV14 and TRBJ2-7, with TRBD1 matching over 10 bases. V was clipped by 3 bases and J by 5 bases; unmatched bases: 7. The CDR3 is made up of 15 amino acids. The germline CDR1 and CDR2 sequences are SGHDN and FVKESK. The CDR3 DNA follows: TGTGCCAGCAGCCAGATCCGGGACAGGGGACACGAGCAGTACTTC. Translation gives CASSQIRDRGHEQYF.

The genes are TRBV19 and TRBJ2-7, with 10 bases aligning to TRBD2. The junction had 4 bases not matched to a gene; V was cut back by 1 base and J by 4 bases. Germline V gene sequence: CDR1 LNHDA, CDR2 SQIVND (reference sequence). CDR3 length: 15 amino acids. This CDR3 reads CASSIALAGIYEQYF. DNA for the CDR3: TGTGCCAGTAGTATAGCACTAGCGGGGATATACGAGCAGTACTTC.

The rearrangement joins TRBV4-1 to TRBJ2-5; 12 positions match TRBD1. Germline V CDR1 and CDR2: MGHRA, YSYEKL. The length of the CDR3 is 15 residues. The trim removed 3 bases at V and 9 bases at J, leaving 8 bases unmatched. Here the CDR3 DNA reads TGCGCCAGCAGCCAGGGGACAGGGGGCGTTGGGTCCCAGTACTTC. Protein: CASSQGTGGVGSQYF.

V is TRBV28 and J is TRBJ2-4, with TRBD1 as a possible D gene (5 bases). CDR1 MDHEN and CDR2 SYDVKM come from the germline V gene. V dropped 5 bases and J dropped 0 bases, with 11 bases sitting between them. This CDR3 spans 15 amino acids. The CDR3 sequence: CASSLTGSAKNIQYF. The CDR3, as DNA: TGTGCCAGCAGTCTCACAGGTTCAGCCAAAAACATTCAGTACTTC.

DNA for the CDR3: TGTGCCAGCGGTAGGACGGGACAGGACAATGAGCAGTTCTTC. It is translated as CASGRTGQDNEQFF. The chain uses TRBV5-6 and TRBJ2-1; TRBD1 matches at 8 bases. The germline gives CDR1 SGHDT, CDR2 YYEEEE. V trimming: 7 bases; J trimming: 5 bases; junction bases outside the gene matches: 8. The CDR3 is 14 residues long.

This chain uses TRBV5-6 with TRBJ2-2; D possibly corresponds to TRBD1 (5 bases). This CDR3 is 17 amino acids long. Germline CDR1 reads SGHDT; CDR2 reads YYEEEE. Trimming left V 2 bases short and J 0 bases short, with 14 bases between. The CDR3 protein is CASSFQPGPANTGELFF. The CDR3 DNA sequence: TGTGCCAGCAGCTTCCAGCCAGGGCCTGCGAACACCGGGGAGCTGTTTTTT.

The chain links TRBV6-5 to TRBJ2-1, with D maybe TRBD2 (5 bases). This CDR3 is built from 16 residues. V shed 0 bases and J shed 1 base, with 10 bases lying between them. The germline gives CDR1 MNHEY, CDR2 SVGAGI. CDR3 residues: CASSYSPSPSYNEQFF. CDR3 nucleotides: TGTGCCAGCAGTTACTCGCCTAGCCCTTCCTACAATGAGCAGTTCTTC.